One sample yielded the 27 T cell receptor beta chains listed below, sequenced in a study of shared clonotypes between healthy human individuals. The method was immunoSEQ multiplex PCR; TCRdb's version includes in-frame clones alone and lacks a portion of them. This sample has approximately 840,000 clones, with about 96% found just once. Naive CD8 cells, CD45RO-negative and positively selected for CCR7, excluded terminally differentiated effector memory CD45RA+ cells. Sequencing used naive CD8+ T cells sorted from blood. The origin of the receptors is a man aged 25-45 years in good health.

This chain connects TRBV18 to TRBJ1-4; no clear D. In germline, CDR1 is KGHSH, CDR2 LQKENI. The CDR3 loop spans 13 amino acids. Trimming left V 3 bases short and J 7 bases short, with 9 bases between. CDR3 DNA sequence: TGTGCCAGCTCACCCCAAGGGAGTGAAAAACTGTTTTTT. Amino acid sequence: CASSPQGSEKLFF.

The chain has TRBV29-1 and TRBJ2-7; 7 bases match TRBD1. This CDR3 spans 15 amino acids. With 0 bases clipped from V and 4 bases from J, the junction kept 9 bases outside the gene matches. From germline, CDR1 is SQVTM and CDR2 ANQGSEA. In DNA, the CDR3 is TGCAGCGTTGAAGATATCGGACAGGAGAGGTACGAGCAGTACTTC. It specifies CSVEDIGQERYEQYF.

This clone was seen once. The chain recombines TRBV4-3 with TRBJ2-6; a possible D gene is TRBD2 (6 bases). With 4 bases removed from V and 2 bases from J, the gap between germline ends came to 9 bases. The germline V gene encodes CDR1 LGHNA and CDR2 YSLEER. The CDR3 loop spans 15 amino acids. CDR3: CASSRTGAGANVLTF. Here the CDR3 DNA reads TGCGCCAGCAGCCGAACGGGAGCTGGGGCCAACGTCCTGACTTTC.

The genes are TRBV27 and TRBJ2-7; the match to TRBD2 covers 7 bases. The CDR3 totals 14 residues. V was clipped by 4 bases and J by 4 bases; unmatched bases: 7. CDR1 and CDR2 from the germline V gene are MNHEY and SMNVEV (reference sequence). The CDR3 spells CASSYRDYLYEQYF. CDR3 DNA: TGTGCCAGCAGTTACCGGGACTATCTTTACGAGCAGTACTTC.

The sample holds one count of this clone. The rearrangement links TRBV9 to TRBJ2-1; D gene uncertain. V was clipped by 3 bases and J by 0 bases, with 7 bases between them. Germline-derived CDR1 and CDR2 are SGDLS and YYNGEE. The CDR3 has 14 residues. CDR3 region: CASSDAYSYNEQFF. The CDR3 coding sequence is TGTGCCAGCAGCGACGCGTACTCCTACAATGAGCAGTTCTTC.

The chain combines TRBV4-3 with TRBJ2-3, with 8 nucleotides matching TRBD1. CDR3 size: 17 residues. The germline CDR1 and CDR2 sequences are LGHNA and YSLEER. The trim removed 1 base at V and 2 bases at J, leaving 8 bases unmatched. The CDR3 reads CASSQGGDRLITDTQYF. Here the CDR3 DNA reads TGCGCCAGCAGCCAAGGGGGGGACAGGTTAATCACAGATACGCAGTATTTT.

CDR3 in amino acids: CASRRQSATNEKLFF. CDR3 sequence (DNA): TGTGCCAGCAGGAGACAGTCCGCAACTAATGAAAAACTGTTTTTT. The rearrangement uses TRBV6-5 and TRBJ1-4; D is perhaps TRBD1 (5 bases). Germline values: CDR1 MNHEY, CDR2 SVGAGI. The CDR3 runs 15 residues. Trimming took off 6 bases at V and 0 bases at J, with 11 bases between the two ends.

This chain links TRBV27 with TRBJ2-3; 8 bases align to TRBD2. This CDR3 has 16 residues. V was pared by 5 bases and J by 2 bases, with 9 bases of the junction left unmatched. Germline V lookup: CDR1 MNHEY, CDR2 SMNVEV (reference sequence). The CDR3 DNA reads as TGTGCCAGCAGTGGGGCCTTAGCGGGACCCACAGATACGCAGTATTTT. As protein: CASSGALAGPTDTQYF.

The chain links TRBV11-1 to TRBJ2-3; D gene unclear. Per germline, CDR1 SGHAT and CDR2 FQDESV (reference sequence). V dropped 5 bases and J dropped 0 bases, with 9 bases sitting between them. CDR3 size: 14 residues. CDR3 sequence (DNA): TGTGCCAGCAGCCCAGGCCCTAGCACAGATACGCAGTATTTT. Encoded protein: CASSPGPSTDTQYF.

The chain joins TRBV6-5 to TRBJ2-7, with TRBD1 matching over 9 bases. Germline V gene lookup returns CDR1 MNHEY and CDR2 SVGAGI. The V and J ends lost 5 bases and 6 bases, in that order; junction bases with no gene match: 8. The CDR3 runs to 14 residues. CDR3: CASSHLGTGTEQYF. The CDR3 DNA is TGTGCCAGCAGTCACCTCGGGACAGGGACCGAGCAGTACTTC.

The chain employs TRBV7-8 and TRBJ2-1; D is possibly TRBD2 (6 bases). Germline-derived CDR1 and CDR2 are SGHVS and FQNEAQ. V was clipped by 6 bases and J by 9 bases, with 24 bases between them. CDR3 size: 16 residues. CDR3 nucleotide sequence: TGTGCCAGCAGGAAAATAGCGGAAACCCAGCACGTTGAGCAGTTCTTC. This sequence encodes CASRKIAETQHVEQFF.

The gene calls are TRBV6-6 and TRBJ2-1; 7 nucleotides match TRBD1. Losses at the gene ends were 2 bases for V and 9 bases for J; bases not matched to a gene: 13. CDR1 is MNHNY, CDR2 SVGAGI, per germline (reference sequence). This CDR3 is 16 amino acids long. CDR3 sequence (DNA): TGTGCCAGCAGTTACCCTAGAGGACAGGATGACGCTGAGCAGTTCTTC. Its translation: CASSYPRGQDDAEQFF.

CDR3 protein: CASSSRIGPEHF. As DNA, the CDR3 is TGTGCCAGCAGTTCCCGAATAGGACCGGAGCATTTT. The chain uses TRBV6-6 and TRBJ1-5; no reliable D call. Trimming stripped 4 bases from V and 14 bases from J, with 15 bases between. The CDR3 consists of 12 residues. Germline V gene sequence: CDR1 MNHNY, CDR2 SVGAGI (reference sequence).

This chain links TRBV7-9 with TRBJ1-1; perhaps TRBD1 as D (5 bases). CDR1 and CDR2 (germline): SEHNR, FQNEAQ (reference sequence). The CDR3 contains 14 residues. Trimming cost V 1 base and J 5 bases, with 11 bases left between them. CDR3: CASSLEGLGTEAFF. CDR3 bases: TGTGCCAGCAGCTTAGAGGGGCTGGGAACTGAAGCTTTCTTT.

The V and J genes are TRBV19 and TRBJ1-5, with a weak D call TRBD1 (5 bases). CDR1 is LNHDA, CDR2 SQIVND, per germline (reference sequence). CDR3 length equals 19 residues. Trimming removed 3 bases at V and 3 bases at J, with 24 bases between. The CDR3 loop is CASSIVVFAEWGNNQPQHF. The CDR3 DNA is TGTGCCAGTAGTATCGTAGTGTTTGCAGAATGGGGGAACAATCAGCCCCAGCATTTT.

On this clone: In the same sample, other DNA sequences code for this CDR3. The chain uses TRBV29-1 and TRBJ2-2; tentatively, D is TRBD1 (5 bases). Germline-derived CDR1 and CDR2 are SQVTM and ANQGSEA. The CDR3 consists of 13 residues. Trimming took 4 bases from V and 1 from J, leaving 7 bases between them. The CDR3 protein is CSVVTGNTGELFF. The CDR3, as DNA: TGCAGCGTTGTTACAGGGAACACCGGGGAGCTGTTTTTT.

This clone occurred once. This sequence joins TRBV27 and TRBJ1-1, with 9 bases fitting TRBD1. V was pared by 5 bases and J by 0 bases, with 7 bases of the junction left unmatched. The V gene's germline CDR1 is MNHEY and CDR2 SMNVEV (reference sequence). The CDR3 runs to 16 residues. CDR3 in DNA: TGTGCCAGCAGTGTTATTGGGACAGGGATGAACACTGAAGCTTTCTTT. This gives the protein CASSVIGTGMNTEAFF.

The genes are TRBV11-1 and TRBJ1-1, with D unclear. V dropped 5 bases and J dropped 11 bases, with 18 bases sitting between them. The germline CDR1 and CDR2 sequences are SGHAT and FQDESV (reference sequence). The CDR3 totals 13 residues. In DNA form, the CDR3 reads TGTGCCAGCAGCATCGGCCCCGTCAAGATCGCTTTCTTT. Its translation: CASSIGPVKIAFF.

This clone showed up just once. The J gene is TRBJ2-7, the V gene TRBV27; TRBD2 matches at 7 bases. Trimming removed 5 bases from V and 3 bases from J; junction bases left unmatched: 4. The CDR3 runs to 13 residues. CDR1 and CDR2 (germline): MNHEY, SMNVEV (reference sequence). The DNA for the CDR3 is TGTGCCAGCAGTCTGCGGGGGTACTACGAGCAGTACTTC. This translates into CASSLRGYYEQYF.

This sequence joins TRBV5-1 and TRBJ2-1; possibly TRBD1 or TRBD2 for D (6 bases each). CDR1 and CDR2 (germline): SGHRS, YFSETQ. V dropped 5 bases and J dropped 10 bases, with 16 bases sitting between them. This CDR3 comprises 13 residues. In DNA, the CDR3 is TGCGCCAGCAGGGGGGGCCTTGAAGTCGAGCAGTTCTTC. Protein product: CASRGGLEVEQFF.

The rearrangement joins TRBV28 to TRBJ2-5, with 8 bases that match TRBD2. The CDR3 length is 18 residues. Looked up from germline, CDR1 is MDHEN and CDR2 is SYDVKM. The trim removed 10 bases at V and 1 base at J, leaving 20 bases unmatched. The CDR3 is CATFHLGGDTAPQETQYF. For the CDR3, the DNA is TGTGCCACGTTTCACCTCGGGGGGGATACGGCCCCCCAAGAGACCCAGTACTTC. Full variable domain (missing parts from reference TRBV28 and TRBJ2-5): DVKVTQSSRYLVKRTGEKVFLECVQDMDHENMFWYRQDPGLGLRLIYFSYDVKMKEKGDIPEGYSVSREKKERFSLILESASTNQTSMYLCATFHLGGDTAPQETQYFGPGTRLLVL.

V usage is TRBV30 and J usage is TRBJ2-1; 11 bases agree with TRBD2. Trimming at V came to 3 bases and at J to 12 bases, leaving 13 bases not matched to a gene. The germline V gene has CDR1 GTSNPN and CDR2 SVGIG (reference sequence). The CDR3 is made up of 15 amino acids. The CDR3 reads CAWSHKTSGDGVQFF. For the CDR3, the DNA is TGTGCCTGGAGCCATAAGACTAGCGGGGACGGGGTGCAGTTCTTC.

This clone was seen a single time. This rearrangement joins TRBV27 to TRBJ2-7; 12 bases agree with TRBD1. CDR3 length: 15 residues. CDR1 and CDR2 (germline): MNHEY, SMNVEV (reference sequence). With V trimmed by 4 bases and J by 5 bases, 6 bases remained unmatched. CDR3 in amino acids: CASSSWGQGANEQYF. CDR3 nucleotides: TGTGCCAGCAGTTCCTGGGGACAGGGGGCCAACGAGCAGTACTTC.

This chain connects TRBV10-2 to TRBJ1-5; no clear D gene. CDR3 length: 17 residues. Per the germline V gene, CDR1 is WSHSY and CDR2 is SAAADI. V lost 3 bases and J 4 bases, leaving 19 bases between the germline ends. The CDR3: CASSDPNHRRENQPQHF. The DNA for the CDR3 is TGCGCCAGCAGTGACCCGAATCACCGAAGGGAAAATCAGCCCCAGCATTTT.

This clone was observed once. The chain carries TRBV11-3 and TRBJ2-1; perhaps TRBD2 as D (5 bases). This CDR3 has 12 amino acids. V was shortened by 5 bases and J by 9 bases, with 11 bases between the two germline ends. The germline V gene encodes CDR1 SGHNT and CDR2 YENEEA. The CDR3 region has the DNA TGTGCCAGCAGCCTAACTAGTTTTGAGCAGTTCTTC. It translates to CASSLTSFEQFF.

This rearrangement joins TRBV29-1 to TRBJ2-1, with 7 bases matching TRBD2. The J segment lost 9 bases and the V segment lost 4 bases, leaving 18 bases of the junction unmatched. The CDR3 covers 16 residues. Germline V gene data show CDR1 as SQVTM and CDR2 as ANQGSEA. The CDR3 DNA follows: TGCAGCGTTGTAGTTAGGGAGGGAGTAAGGATCGCTGAGCAGTTCTTC. It yields the protein CSVVVREGVRIAEQFF.

V usage is TRBV5-6 and J usage is TRBJ1-1; D gene unclear. V was clipped by 1 base and J by 1 base, with 11 bases between them. CDR1 is SGHDT and CDR2 is YYEEEE in the germline V gene. The CDR3 loop spans 15 amino acids. The CDR3 DNA reads TGTGCCAGCAGCTTGAGGTGGAACTCGAACACTGAAGCTTTCTTT. This encodes CASSLRWNSNTEAFF.